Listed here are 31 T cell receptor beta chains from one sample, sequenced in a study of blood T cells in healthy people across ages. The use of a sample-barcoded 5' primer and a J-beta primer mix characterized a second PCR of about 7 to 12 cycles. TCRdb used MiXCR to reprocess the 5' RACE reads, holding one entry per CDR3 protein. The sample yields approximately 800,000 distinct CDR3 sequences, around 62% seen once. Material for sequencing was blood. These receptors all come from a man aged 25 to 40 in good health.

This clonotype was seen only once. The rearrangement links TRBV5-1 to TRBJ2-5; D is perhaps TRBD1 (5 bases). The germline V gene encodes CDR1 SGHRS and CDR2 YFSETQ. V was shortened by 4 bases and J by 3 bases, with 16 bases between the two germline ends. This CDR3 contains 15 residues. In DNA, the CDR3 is TGCGCCAGCAGCGGGGCAGGGTCTATTAAAGAGACCCAGTACTTC. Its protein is CASSGAGSIKETQYF.

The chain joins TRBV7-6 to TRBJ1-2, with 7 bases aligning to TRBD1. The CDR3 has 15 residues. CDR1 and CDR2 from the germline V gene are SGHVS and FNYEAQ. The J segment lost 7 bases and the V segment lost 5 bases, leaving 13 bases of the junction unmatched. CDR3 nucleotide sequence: TGTGCCAGCAGCACCCAGACAGGGCCATCGGCTGGCTACACCTTC. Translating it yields CASSTQTGPSAGYTF.

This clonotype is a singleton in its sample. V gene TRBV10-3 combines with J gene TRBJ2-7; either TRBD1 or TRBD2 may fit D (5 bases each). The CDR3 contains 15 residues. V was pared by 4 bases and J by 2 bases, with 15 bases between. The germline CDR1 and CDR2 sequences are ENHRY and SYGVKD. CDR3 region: CAISAPVGGTYEQYF. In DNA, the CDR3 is TGTGCCATCAGTGCCCCCGTTGGGGGAACCTACGAGCAGTACTTC.

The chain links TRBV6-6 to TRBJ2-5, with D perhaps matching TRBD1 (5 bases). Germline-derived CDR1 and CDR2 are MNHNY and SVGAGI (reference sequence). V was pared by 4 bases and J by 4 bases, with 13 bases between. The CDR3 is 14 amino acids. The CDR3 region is CASSSTAYRETQYF. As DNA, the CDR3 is TGTGCCAGCAGTTCGACAGCGTACCGAGAGACCCAGTACTTC.

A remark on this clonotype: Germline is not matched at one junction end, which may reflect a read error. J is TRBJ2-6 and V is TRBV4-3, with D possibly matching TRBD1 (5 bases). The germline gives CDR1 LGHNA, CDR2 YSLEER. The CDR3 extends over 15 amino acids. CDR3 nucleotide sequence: TGTGCCAGCAGCCAAGAAGGGGCCGGGGCCAACGTCCTGACTTTC. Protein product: CASSQEGAGANVLTF.

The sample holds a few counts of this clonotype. Here the CDR3 DNA reads TGTGCCAGCAGCTTATTAGGGGCGGAGGAGACCCAGTACTTC. Translation gives CASSLLGAEETQYF. The chain recombines TRBV11-1 with TRBJ2-5; D is possibly TRBD1 (5 bases). V was clipped by 2 bases and J by 5 bases, with 12 bases between them. The CDR3 spans 14 residues. Per germline, CDR1 SGHAT and CDR2 FQDESV (reference sequence).

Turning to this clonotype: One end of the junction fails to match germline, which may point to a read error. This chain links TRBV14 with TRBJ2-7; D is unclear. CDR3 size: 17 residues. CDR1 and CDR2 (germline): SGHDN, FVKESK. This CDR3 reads CACSQDWAVSIQYEQYF. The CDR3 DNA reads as TGTGCCTGCAGCCAAGATTGGGCCGTCTCCATCCAATACGAGCAGTACTTC.

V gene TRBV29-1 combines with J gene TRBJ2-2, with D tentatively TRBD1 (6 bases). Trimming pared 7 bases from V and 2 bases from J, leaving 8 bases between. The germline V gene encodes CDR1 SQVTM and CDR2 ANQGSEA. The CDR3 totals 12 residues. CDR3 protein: CSGQDNTGELFF. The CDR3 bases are TGCAGCGGACAGGATAACACCGGGGAGCTGTTTTTT.

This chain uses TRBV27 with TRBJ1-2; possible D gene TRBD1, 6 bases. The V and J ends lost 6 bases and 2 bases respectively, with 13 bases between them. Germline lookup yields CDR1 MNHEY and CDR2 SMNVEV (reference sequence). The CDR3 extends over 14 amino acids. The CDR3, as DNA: TGTGCCAGCAGCAAGGTGACAGGCAACTATGGCTACACCTTC. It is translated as CASSKVTGNYGYTF.

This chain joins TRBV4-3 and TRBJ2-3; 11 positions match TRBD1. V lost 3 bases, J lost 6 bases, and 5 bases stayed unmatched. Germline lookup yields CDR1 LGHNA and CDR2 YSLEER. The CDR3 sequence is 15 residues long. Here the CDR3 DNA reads TGCGCCAGCAGCCAGGGGGGACAGGGGGTCGATACGCAGTATTTT. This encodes CASSQGGQGVDTQYF.

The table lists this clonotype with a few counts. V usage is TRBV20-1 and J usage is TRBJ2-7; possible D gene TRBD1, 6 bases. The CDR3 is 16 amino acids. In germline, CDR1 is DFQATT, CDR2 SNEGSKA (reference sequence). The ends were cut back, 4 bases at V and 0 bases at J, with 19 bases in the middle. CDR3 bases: TGCAGTGCTACAAAAGCCGACAGGTCTAGCTCCTACGAGCAGTACTTC. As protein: CSATKADRSSSYEQYF.

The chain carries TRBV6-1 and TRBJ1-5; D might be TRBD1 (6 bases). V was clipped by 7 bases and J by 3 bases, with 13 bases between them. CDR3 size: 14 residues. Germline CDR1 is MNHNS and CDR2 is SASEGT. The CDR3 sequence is CASNPTGFNQPQHF. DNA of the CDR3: TGTGCCAGCAACCCAACAGGGTTCAATCAGCCCCAGCATTTT.

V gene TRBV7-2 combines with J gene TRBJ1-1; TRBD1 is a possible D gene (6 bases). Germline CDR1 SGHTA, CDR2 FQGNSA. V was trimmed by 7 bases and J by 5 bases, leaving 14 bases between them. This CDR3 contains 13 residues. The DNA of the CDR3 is TGTGCCAGCAAACGGGGGGCTGAGACTGAAGCTTTCTTT. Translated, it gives CASKRGAETEAFF.

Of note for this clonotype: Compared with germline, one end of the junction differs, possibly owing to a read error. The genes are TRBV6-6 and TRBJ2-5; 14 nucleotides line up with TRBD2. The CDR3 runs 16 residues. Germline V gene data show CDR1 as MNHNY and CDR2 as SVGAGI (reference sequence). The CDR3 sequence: CTSSSGLAGVQETQYF. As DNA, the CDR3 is TGTACCAGCAGCTCGGGACTAGCGGGGGTCCAAGAGACCCAGTACTTC.

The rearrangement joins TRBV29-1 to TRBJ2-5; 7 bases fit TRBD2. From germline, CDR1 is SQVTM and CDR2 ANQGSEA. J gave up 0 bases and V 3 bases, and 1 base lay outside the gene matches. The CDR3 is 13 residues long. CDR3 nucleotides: TGCAGCGTTGAGGGAGGGTACCAAGAGACCCAGTACTTC. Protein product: CSVEGGYQETQYF.

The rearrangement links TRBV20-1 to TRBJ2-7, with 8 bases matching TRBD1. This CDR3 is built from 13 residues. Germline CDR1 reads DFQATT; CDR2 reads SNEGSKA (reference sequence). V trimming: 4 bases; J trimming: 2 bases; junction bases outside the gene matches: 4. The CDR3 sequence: CSANPGQAYEQYF. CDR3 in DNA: TGCAGTGCTAATCCGGGACAGGCCTACGAGCAGTACTTC.

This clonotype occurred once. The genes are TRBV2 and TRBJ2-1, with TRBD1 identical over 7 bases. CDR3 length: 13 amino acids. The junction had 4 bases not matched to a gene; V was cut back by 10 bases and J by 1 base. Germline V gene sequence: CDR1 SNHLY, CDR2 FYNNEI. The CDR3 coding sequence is TGTGCCACAGGACAGGCGTCCTACAATGAGCAGTTCTTC. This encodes CATGQASYNEQFF.

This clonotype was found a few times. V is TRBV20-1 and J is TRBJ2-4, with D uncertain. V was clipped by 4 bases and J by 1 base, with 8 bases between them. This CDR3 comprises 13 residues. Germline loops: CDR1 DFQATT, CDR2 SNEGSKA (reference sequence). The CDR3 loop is CSATSVAKNIQYF. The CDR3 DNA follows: TGCAGTGCTACGAGTGTGGCCAAAAACATTCAGTACTTC.

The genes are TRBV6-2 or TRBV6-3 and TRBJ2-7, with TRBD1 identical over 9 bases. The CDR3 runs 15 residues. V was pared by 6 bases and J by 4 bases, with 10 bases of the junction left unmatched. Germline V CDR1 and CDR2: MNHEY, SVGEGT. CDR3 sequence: CASSLYGQGTYEQYF. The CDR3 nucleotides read TGTGCCAGCAGCCTCTACGGACAGGGGACGTACGAGCAGTACTTC.

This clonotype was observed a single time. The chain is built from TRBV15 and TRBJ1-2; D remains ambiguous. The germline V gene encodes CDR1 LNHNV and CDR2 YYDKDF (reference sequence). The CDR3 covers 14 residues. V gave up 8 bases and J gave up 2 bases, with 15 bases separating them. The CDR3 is CATLPHRLNYGYTF. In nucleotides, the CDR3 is TGTGCCACCCTACCACACCGGCTGAACTATGGCTACACCTTC.

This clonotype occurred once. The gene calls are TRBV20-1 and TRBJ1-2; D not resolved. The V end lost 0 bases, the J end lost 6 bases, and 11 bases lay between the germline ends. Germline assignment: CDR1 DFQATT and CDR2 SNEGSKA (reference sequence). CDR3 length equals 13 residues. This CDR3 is CSARDKWLDGYTF. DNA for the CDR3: TGCAGTGCTAGAGATAAATGGCTCGATGGCTACACCTTC.

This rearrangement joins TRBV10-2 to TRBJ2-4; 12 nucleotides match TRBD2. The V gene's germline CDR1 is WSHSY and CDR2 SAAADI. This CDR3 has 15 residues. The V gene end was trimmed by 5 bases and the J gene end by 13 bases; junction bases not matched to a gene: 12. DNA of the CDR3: TGCGCCAGCAGTCTAGCGGGGGGGCCGGTTAGTGAGCAGTACTTC. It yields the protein CASSLAGGPVSEQYF.

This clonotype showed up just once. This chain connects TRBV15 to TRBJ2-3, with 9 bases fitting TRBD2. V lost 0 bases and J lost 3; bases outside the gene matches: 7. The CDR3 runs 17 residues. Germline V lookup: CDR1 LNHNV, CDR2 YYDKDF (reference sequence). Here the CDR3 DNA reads TGTGCCACCAGCAGAGACCTAGCGGGGTTGAGGACAGATACGCAGTATTTT. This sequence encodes CATSRDLAGLRTDTQYF.

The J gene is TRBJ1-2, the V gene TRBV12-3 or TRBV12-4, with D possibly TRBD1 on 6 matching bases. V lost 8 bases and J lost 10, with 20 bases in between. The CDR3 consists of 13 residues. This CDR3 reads CASGWDTLYDYTF. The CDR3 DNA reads TGTGCCAGCGGGTGGGACACTCTCTACGACTACACCTTC.

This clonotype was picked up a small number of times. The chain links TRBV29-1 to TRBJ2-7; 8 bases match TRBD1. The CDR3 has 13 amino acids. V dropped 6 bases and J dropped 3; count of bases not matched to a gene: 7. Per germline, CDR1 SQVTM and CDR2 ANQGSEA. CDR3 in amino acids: CSVVNDRGYEQYF. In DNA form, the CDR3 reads TGCAGCGTCGTAAACGACAGGGGCTACGAGCAGTACTTC.

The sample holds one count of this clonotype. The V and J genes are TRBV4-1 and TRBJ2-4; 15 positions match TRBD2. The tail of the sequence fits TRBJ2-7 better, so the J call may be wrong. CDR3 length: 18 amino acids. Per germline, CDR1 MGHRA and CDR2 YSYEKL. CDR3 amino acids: CASSPGLAGGRSSFEQYF. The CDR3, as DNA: TGCGCCAGCAGCCCGGGACTAGCGGGGGGCCGATCATCTTTCGAGCAGTACTTC.

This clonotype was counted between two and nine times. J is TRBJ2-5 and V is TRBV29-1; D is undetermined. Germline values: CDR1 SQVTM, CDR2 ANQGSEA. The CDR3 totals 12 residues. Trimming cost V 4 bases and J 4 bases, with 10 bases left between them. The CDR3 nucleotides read TGCAGCGTTGTTTGGCCAAGAGAGACCCAGTACTTC. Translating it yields CSVVWPRETQYF.

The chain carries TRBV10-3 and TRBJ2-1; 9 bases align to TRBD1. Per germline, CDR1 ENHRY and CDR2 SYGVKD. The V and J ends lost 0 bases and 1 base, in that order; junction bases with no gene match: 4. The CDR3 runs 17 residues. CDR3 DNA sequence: TGTGCCATCAGTGAGTCGACGGGACAGGGTTCCTACAATGAGCAGTTCTTC. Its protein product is CAISESTGQGSYNEQFF.

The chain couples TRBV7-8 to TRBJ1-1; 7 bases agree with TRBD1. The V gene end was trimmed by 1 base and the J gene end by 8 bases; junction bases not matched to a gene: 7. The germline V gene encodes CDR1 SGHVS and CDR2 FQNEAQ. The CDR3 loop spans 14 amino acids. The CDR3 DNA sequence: TGTGCCAGCAGCTTAGTGGGGACAGCTACGGAAGCTTTCTTT. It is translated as CASSLVGTATEAFF.

CDR3 in DNA: TGTGCCAGCAGCGTAGAGCAACTAGCGGGGGAAGAGCAGTACTTC. This codes for CASSVEQLAGEEQYF. This chain uses TRBV9 with TRBJ2-1; TRBD2 agrees at 11 bases. The last part of the DNA fits TRBJ2-7 better; the J call may be wrong. Germline V lookup: CDR1 SGDLS, CDR2 YYNGEE. The CDR3 is made up of 15 amino acids.

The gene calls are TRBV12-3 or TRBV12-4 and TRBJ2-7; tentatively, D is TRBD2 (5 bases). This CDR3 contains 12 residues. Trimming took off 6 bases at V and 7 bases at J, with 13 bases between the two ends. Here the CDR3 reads CASRVQPGEQYF. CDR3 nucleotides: TGTGCCAGCAGAGTCCAGCCGGGAGAGCAGTACTTC.